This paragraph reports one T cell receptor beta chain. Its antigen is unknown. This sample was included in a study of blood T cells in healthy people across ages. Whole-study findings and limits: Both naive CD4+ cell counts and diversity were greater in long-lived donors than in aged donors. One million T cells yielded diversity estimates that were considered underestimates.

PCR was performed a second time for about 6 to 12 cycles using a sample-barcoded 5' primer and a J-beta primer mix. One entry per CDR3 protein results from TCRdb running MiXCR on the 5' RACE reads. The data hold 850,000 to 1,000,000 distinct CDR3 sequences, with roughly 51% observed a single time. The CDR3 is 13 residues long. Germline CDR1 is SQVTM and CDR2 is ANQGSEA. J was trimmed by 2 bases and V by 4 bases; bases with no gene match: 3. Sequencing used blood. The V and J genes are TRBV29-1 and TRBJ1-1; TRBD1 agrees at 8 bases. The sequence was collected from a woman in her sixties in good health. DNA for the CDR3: TGCAGCGTTGTAGGACAGGGAAACACTGAAGCTTTCTTT. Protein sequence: CSVVGQGNTEAFF.